The source of this T cell receptor beta chain is a study of OX40 agonist ivuxolimab in advanced cancers. Background on the study: Dose-escalation patients' cancers were hepatocellular carcinoma, melanoma, renal cell or head and neck cancer. Three patients got partial responses; one had hepatocellular carcinoma and two had cutaneous melanoma. Study outcomes and limitations: Undetermined was the antigen specificity of the expanded peripheral T cells. Both blood CD4+ and CD8+ T cells showed clonal growth by week 6 at 0.1 to 3.0 mg/kg.

Only in-frame clones appear in the TCRdb table, and some are missing; sequencing was by immunoSEQ multiplex PCR. The sample records some 50,000 clones, 85% to 90% being singletons. Germline V gives CDR1 SGHAT, CDR2 FQNNGV. V lost 5 bases, J lost 0 bases, and 11 bases lay in between. The CDR3 extends over 15 amino acids. This clone was picked up a small number of times. Antigen: not known. The source material was CD4+ or CD8+ T cells sorted from blood, sampled in a trial of the OX40 agonist ivuxolimab. The sequence was obtained from an adult with an advanced solid tumor such as melanoma, head and neck, liver or kidney cancer. The chain combines TRBV11-2 with TRBJ2-1, with D perhaps matching TRBD1 or TRBD2 (5 bases each). In DNA, the CDR3 is TGTGCCAGCAGCGGCGAGGGGCGCTCCTACAATGAGCAGTTCTTC. Protein sequence: CASSGEGRSYNEQFF.